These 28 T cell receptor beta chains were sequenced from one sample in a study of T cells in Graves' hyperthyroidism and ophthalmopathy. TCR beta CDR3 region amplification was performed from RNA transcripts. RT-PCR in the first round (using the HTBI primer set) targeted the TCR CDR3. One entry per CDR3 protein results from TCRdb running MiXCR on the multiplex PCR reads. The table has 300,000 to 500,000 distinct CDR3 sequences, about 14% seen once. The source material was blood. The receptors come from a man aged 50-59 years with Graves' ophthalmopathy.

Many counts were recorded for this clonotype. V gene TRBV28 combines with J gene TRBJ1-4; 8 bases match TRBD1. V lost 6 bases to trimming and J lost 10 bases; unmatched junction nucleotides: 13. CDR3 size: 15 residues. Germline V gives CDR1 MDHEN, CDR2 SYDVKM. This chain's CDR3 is CASSQPGQGLGKLFF. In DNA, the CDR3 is TGTGCCAGCAGCCAACCCGGACAGGGTTTAGGAAAACTGTTTTTT.

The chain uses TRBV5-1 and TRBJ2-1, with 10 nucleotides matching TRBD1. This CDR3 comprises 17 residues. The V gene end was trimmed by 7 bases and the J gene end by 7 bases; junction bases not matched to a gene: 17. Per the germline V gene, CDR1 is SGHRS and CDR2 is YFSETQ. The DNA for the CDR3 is TGCGCCAGCCAGGTAAAATCGATGGGACAGGGGATGAATGAGCAGTTCTTC. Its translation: CASQVKSMGQGMNEQFF.

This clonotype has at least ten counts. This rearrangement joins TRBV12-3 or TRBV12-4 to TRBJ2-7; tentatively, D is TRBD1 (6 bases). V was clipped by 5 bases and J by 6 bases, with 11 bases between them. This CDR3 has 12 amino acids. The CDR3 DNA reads TGTGCCAGCAGTCCACAGGGATCCGAGCAGTACTTC. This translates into CASSPQGSEQYF.

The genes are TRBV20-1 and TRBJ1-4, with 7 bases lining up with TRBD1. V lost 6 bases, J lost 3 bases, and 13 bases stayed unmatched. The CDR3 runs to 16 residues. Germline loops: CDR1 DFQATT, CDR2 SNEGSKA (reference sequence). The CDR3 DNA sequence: TGCAGTGCCCTGGTGGGGACAGCGGGCTCTAATGAAAAACTGTTTTTT. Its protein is CSALVGTAGSNEKLFF.

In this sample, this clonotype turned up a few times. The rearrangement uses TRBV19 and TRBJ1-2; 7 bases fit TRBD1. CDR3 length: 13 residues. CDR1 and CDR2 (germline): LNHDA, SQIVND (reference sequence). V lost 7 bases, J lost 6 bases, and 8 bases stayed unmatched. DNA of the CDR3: TGTGCCAGTACGTATCGACAGGGCGATGGCTACACCTTC. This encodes CASTYRQGDGYTF.

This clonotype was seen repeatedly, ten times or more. Here the CDR3 reads CASSGIAGSYEQYF. The CDR3, as DNA: TGCGCCAGCAGCGGAATAGCGGGAAGCTACGAGCAGTACTTC. The chain uses TRBV5-1 and TRBJ2-7; 8 bases are shared with TRBD2. The CDR3 length is 14 residues. With 4 bases clipped from V and 3 bases from J, the junction kept 6 bases outside the gene matches. Germline lookup yields CDR1 SGHRS and CDR2 YFSETQ.

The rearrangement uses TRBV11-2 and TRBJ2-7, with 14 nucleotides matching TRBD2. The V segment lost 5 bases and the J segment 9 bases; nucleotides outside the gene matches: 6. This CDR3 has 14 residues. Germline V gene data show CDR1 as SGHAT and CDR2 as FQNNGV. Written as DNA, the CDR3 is TGTGCCAGCAGCCTCGGGACTAGCGGGAGAAGGCAGTACTTC. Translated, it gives CASSLGTSGRRQYF.

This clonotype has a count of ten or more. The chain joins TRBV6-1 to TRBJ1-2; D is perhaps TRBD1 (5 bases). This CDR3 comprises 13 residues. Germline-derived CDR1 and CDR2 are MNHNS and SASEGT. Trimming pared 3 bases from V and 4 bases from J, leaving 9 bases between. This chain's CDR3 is CASSDDRAYGYTF. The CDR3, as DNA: TGTGCCAGCAGTGATGACAGAGCCTATGGCTACACCTTC.

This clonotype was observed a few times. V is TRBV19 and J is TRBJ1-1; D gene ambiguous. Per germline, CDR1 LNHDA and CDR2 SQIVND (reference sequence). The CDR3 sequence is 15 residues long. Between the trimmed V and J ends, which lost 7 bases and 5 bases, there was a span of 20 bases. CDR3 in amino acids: CASTPRPTPGTEAFF. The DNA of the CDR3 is TGTGCCAGTACTCCCCGACCGACACCGGGGACTGAAGCTTTCTTT.

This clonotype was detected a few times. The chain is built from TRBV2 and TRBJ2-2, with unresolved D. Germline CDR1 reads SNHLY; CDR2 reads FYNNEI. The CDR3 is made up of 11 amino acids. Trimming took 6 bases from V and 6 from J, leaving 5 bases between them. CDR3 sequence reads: CASRESGELFF. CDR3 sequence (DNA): TGTGCCAGCAGAGAATCCGGGGAGCTGTTTTTT.

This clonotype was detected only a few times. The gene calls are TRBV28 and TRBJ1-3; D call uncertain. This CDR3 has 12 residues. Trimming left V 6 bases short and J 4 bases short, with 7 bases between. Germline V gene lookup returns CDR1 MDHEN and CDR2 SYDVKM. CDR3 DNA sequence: TGTGCCAGCAGGGTCTCAGGAAACACCATATATTTT. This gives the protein CASRVSGNTIYF.

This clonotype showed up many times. As DNA, the CDR3 is TGTGCCAGCTCACCGCCCGGACAGATCGTACAGTTCTTC. Translation gives CASSPPGQIVQFF. The rearrangement uses TRBV18 and TRBJ2-1; weak D call: TRBD1 (6 bases). Trimming took 3 bases from V and 13 from J, leaving 16 bases between them. Germline lookup yields CDR1 KGHSH and CDR2 LQKENI. The CDR3 extends over 13 amino acids.

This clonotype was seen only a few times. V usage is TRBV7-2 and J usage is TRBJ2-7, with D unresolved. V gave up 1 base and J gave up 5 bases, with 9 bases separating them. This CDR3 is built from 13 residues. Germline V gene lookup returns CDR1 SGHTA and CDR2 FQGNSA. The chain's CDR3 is CASSLVGDHEQYF. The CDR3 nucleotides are TGTGCCAGCAGCTTAGTGGGTGACCACGAGCAGTACTTC.

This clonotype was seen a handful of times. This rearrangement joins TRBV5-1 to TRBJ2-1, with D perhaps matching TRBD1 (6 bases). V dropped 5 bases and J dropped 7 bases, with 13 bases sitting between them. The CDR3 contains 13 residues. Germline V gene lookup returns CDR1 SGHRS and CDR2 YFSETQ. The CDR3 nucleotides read TGCGCCAGCAGAAAAGACAGGTTGAATGAGCAGTTCTTC. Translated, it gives CASRKDRLNEQFF.

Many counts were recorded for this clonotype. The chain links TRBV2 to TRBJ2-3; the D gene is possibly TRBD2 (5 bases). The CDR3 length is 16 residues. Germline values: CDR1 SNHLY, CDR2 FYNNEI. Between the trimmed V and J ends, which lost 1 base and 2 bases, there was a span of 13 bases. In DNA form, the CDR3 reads TGTGCCAGCAGTGAAGGGACCCGGGGAAACACAGATACGCAGTATTTT. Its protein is CASSEGTRGNTDTQYF.

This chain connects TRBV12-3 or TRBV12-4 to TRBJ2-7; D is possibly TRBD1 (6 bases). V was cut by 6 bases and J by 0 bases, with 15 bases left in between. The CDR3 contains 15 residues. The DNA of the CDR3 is TGTGCCAGCAGATCGGCAGGGGCGAGCTCCTACGAGCAGTACTTC. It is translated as CASRSAGASSYEQYF.

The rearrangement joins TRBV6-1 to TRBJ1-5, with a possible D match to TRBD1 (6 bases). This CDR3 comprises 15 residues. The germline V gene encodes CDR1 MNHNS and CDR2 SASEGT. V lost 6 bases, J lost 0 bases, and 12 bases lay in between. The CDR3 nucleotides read TGTGCCAGCAGCACCGGACAGATTAGCAATCAGCCCCAGCATTTT. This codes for CASSTGQISNQPQHF.

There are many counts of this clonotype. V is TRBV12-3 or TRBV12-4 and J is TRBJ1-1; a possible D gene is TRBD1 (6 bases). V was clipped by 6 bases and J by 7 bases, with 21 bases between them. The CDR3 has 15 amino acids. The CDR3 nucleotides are TGTGCCAGCAGCCAAACCACAGGGACCATGGGTGAAGCTTTCTTT. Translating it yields CASSQTTGTMGEAFF.

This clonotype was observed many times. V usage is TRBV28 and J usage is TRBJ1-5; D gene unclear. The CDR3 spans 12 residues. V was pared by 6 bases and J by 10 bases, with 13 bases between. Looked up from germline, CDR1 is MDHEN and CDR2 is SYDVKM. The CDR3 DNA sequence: TGTGCCAGCAGCTGGACCGAATCACCCCAGCATTTT. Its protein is CASSWTESPQHF.

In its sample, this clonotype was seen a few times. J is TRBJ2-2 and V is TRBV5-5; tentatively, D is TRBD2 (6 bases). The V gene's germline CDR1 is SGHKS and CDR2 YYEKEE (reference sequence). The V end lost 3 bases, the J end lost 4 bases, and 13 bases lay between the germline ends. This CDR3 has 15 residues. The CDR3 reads CASSSFRERTGELFF. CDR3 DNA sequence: TGTGCCAGCAGCTCATTCCGGGAGCGCACCGGGGAGCTGTTTTTT.

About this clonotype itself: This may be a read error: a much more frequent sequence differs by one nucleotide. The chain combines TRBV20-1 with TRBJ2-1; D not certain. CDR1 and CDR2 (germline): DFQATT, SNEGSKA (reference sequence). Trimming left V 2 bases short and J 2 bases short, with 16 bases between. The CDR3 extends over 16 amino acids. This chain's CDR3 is CSARRVGRSAYNEQFF. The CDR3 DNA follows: TGCAGTGCTAGACGCGTTGGCAGGTCCGCCTACAATGAGCAGTTCTTC.

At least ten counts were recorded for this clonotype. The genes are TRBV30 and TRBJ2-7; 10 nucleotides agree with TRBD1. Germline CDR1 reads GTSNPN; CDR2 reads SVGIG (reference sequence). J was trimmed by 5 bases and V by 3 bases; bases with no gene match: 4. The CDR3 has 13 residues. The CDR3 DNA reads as TGTGCCTGGAGCCGGGACAGGGGCAACGAGCAGTACTTC. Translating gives CAWSRDRGNEQYF.

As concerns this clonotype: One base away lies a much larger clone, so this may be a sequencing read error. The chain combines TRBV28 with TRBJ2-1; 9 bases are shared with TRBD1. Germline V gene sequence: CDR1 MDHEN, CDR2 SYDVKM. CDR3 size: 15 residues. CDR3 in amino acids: CASQGPGQGYNEQFF. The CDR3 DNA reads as TGTGCCAGCCAGGGACCGGGACAGGGATACAACGAGCAGTTCTTC. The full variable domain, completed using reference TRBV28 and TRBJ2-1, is DVKVTQSSRYLVKRTGEKVFLECVQDMDHENMFWYRQDPGLGLRLIYFSYDVKMKEKGDIPEGYSVSREKKERFSLILESASTNQTSMYLCASQGPGQGYNEQFFGPGTRLTVL.

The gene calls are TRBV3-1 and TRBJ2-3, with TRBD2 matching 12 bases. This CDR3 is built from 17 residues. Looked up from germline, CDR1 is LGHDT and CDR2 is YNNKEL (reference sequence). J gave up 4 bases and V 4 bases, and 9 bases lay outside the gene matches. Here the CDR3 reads CASSPRTSGTGADTQYF. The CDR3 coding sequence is TGTGCCAGCAGCCCTCGGACTAGCGGGACTGGGGCAGATACGCAGTATTTT.

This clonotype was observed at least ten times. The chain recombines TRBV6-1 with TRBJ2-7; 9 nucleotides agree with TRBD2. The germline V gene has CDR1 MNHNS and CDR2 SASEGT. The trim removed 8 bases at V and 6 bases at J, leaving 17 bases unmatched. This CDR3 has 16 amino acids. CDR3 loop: CASGAGLASPGAEQYF. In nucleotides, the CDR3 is TGTGCCAGCGGGGCGGGACTAGCCTCCCCAGGGGCCGAGCAGTACTTC.

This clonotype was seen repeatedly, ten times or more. The CDR3 spells CASSVQGRTGELFF. The DNA of the CDR3 is TGTGCCAGCAGCGTCCAGGGAAGGACCGGGGAGCTGTTTTTT. The chain uses TRBV9 and TRBJ2-2, with a possible D match to TRBD1 (5 bases). CDR1 SGDLS and CDR2 YYNGEE come from the germline V gene. This CDR3 spans 14 amino acids. Trimming took 2 bases from V and 5 from J, leaving 10 bases between them.

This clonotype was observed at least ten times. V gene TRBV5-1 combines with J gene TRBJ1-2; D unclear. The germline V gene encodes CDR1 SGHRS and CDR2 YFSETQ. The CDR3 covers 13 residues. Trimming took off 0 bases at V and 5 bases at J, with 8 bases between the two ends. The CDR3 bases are TGCGCCAGCAGCTTGGGGAGGGCTTATGGCTACACCTTC. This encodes CASSLGRAYGYTF.

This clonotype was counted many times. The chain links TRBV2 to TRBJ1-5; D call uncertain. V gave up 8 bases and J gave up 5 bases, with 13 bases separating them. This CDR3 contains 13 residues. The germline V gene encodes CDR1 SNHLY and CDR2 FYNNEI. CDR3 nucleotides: TGTGCCAGCGGCCGGGAATTCGATCAGCCCCAGCATTTT. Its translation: CASGREFDQPQHF.